This T cell receptor beta chain was observed in a study of T-cell memory formation after mild COVID-19. About the research overall: Each donor largely had its own TCR clusters.

This clonotype appeared many times. Its antigen is as yet unknown. Germline V lookup: CDR1 SEHNR, CDR2 FQNEAQ (reference sequence). This CDR3 is 14 amino acids long. V lost 5 bases and J lost 8; bases outside the gene matches: 6. Study-wide results and caveats: Clonal second-wave expansions that peaked on day 37 had unconfirmed SARS-CoV-2 specificity. CD4+ contracting clones were mainly CM and EM; CD8+ ones, EMRA.

Constant-segment primers were used for 5'RACE, and the resulting TCR alpha and TCR beta cDNA libraries carried sample barcodes and UMIs. TCRdb recomputed calls from the 5' RACE reads with MiXCR, one row per CDR3 protein. In the table there are around 30,000 distinct CDR3 sequences, 12% of which are singletons. The chain uses TRBV7-9 and TRBJ1-4, with 9 bases fitting TRBD1. This receptor was taken from an adult woman who had mild COVID-19 (a few samples of this study predate the infection). Cell type and time point are not known. The source material was PBMCs or a T cell subset sorted from them (not recorded which). This chain's CDR3 is CASSQGQGREKLFF. The CDR3 DNA is TGTGCCAGCAGCCAGGGACAGGGTCGGGAAAAACTGTTTTTT. The variable domain in full, completed from reference TRBV7-9 and TRBJ1-4, reads DTGVSQNPRHKITKRGQNVTFRCDPISEHNRLYWYRQTLGQGPEFLTYFQNEAQLEKSRLLSDRFSAERPKGSFSTLEIQRTEQGDSAMYLCASSQGQGREKLFFGSGTQLSVL.